The sequence of this TCR beta chain was determined in a study of early T cells in non-severe SARS-CoV-2 infection. Study at large: Unpaired chains resulted from sequencing bulk RNA of unsorted whole blood. Findings of the study overall: There was a bias toward anti-spike CD8 responses in VDJdb matching, which missed private and CD4 specificities.

A single record per CDR3 protein comes from TCRdb applying MiXCR to the 5' RACE reads. The repertoire includes 65,000 to 95,000 distinct CDR3 sequences, 7.5% to 10% of them detected once, and roughly 5% sits in the top ten. This clonotype has ten or more counts. Antigen: not known. Trimming left V 5 bases short and J 1 base short, with 14 bases between. The CDR3 runs 16 residues. The chain couples TRBV12-3 or TRBV12-4 to TRBJ2-2; perhaps TRBD2 as D (6 bases). This clonotype was sampled from an adult who was a healthcare worker with PCR-confirmed SARS-CoV-2 infection or an uninfected control (not recorded which). The source material was whole blood. CDR3 region: CASSGSSARNTGELFF. The CDR3 nucleotides read TGTGCCAGCAGTGGATCTAGCGCGAGGAACACCGGGGAGCTGTTTTTT.